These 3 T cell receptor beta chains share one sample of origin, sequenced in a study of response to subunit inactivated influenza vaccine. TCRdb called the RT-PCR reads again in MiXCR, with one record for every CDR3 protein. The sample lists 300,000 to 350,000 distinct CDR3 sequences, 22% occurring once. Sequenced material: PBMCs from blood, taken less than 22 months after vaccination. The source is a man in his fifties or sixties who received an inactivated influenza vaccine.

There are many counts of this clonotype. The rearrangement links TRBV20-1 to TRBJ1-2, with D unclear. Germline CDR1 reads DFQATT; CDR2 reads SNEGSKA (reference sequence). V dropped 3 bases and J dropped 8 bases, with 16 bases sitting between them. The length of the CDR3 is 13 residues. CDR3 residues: CSARGDLTWGYTF. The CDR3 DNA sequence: TGCAGTGCTAGGGGAGATTTAACGTGGGGCTACACCTTC.

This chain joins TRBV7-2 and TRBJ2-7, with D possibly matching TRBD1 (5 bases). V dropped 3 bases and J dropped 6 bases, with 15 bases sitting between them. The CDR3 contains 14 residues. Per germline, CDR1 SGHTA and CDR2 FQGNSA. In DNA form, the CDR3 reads TGTGCCAGCAGCTTTACGGACACTACCGGCGAGCAGTACTTC. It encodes CASSFTDTTGEQYF.

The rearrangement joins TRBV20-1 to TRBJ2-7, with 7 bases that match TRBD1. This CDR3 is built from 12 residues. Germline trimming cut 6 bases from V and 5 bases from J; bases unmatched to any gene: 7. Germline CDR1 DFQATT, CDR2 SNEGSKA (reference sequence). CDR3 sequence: CSANHRGNEQYF. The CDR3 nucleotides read TGCAGTGCAAACCACAGGGGCAACGAGCAGTACTTC.